The sequence of this T cell receptor beta chain was determined in a study of blood T cell repertoires in COVID-19. Study overall: The study drew acute and convalescent COVID-19 samples from the United States, Italy and Spain. PBMCs, B-cell-depleted T cells, or T cells were the source of the cDNA or gDNA that made up the material.

Patients at the Seattle site were enrolled during active infection and followed longitudinally. Original methodology: Reference gene primer amplification gave estimated nucleated cell counts. Measured with immunoSEQ multiplex PCR; TCRdb has only the in-frame clones, and not every one. That table gives V, J and clone size, and the DNA gave D and trimming. The repertoire holds about 62,000 clones, 80% to 90% seen once, with about 18% in the top ten. Sequenced: peripheral blood. The clonotype originates from a woman aged 55 to 70 with COVID-19, enrolled during active disease.

CDR3 protein: CASSQDPPRVTCGYTF. The CDR3 DNA reads TGTGCCAGCAGCCAAGATCCGCCCAGGGTGACGTGTGGCTACACCTTC. The chain has TRBV3-1 (or the pseudogene TRBV3-2) and TRBJ1-2; D possibly corresponds to TRBD1 (5 bases). The CDR3 spans 16 residues. Germline CDR1 is LGHDT and CDR2 is YNNKEL (reference sequence). V lost 0 bases and J 7 bases, leaving 18 bases between the germline ends.